The text below deals with one T cell receptor beta chain. The antigen is unknown. These data originate in a study of Ad26.COV2.S vaccination and SARS-CoV-2 variants. The wider study: Recipients of Ad26.COV2.S got it intramuscularly, once or twice 56 days apart. Study results and limitations: Measurement of non-spike TCR breadth gave similar results in vaccine and placebo recipients.

With 2 bases clipped from V and 3 bases from J, the junction kept 8 bases outside the gene matches. The CDR3 is 17 residues long. Germline assignment: CDR1 MGHRA and CDR2 YSYEKL. Treatment defined: 15 to 20 received Ad26.COV2.S at low or high dose, single or two shots; roughly five received placebo; per-sample allocation not given. Material that was analyzed had been drawn on day 63 after the first vaccine or placebo injection. Wuhan-strain SARS-CoV-2 spike was expressed by the Ad26 vector that made up the vaccine. Sequenced by immunoSEQ multiplex PCR; TCRdb stores in-frame clones only, minus some. The sample includes hundreds of thousands of clones, about 80% of them seen just once.

This rearrangement joins TRBV4-1 to TRBJ2-2; the match to TRBD2 covers 8 bases. This specimen was peripheral blood, taken in a trial of Ad26.COV2.S vaccine versus placebo. This receptor was obtained from a person aged 18-60 years who received the Ad26.COV2.S COVID-19 vaccine or a placebo. The CDR3 is CASSQPPGGAHTGELFF. The CDR3 bases are TGCGCCAGCAGCCAACCCCCCGGGGGGGCCCACACCGGGGAGCTGTTTTTT.